This entry features one TCR beta chain sequence. From the RT-PCR reads, TCRdb called clonotypes with MiXCR, one entry per CDR3 protein. This table holds almost 700,000 distinct CDR3 sequences, approximately 15% found once. This CDR3 comprises 12 residues. With 1 base removed from V and 2 bases from J, the gap between germline ends came to 4 bases. Per germline, CDR1 DFQATT and CDR2 SNEGSKA (reference sequence). The rearrangement uses TRBV20-1 and TRBJ2-3; D is unresolved. The receptor comes from a female donor in good health, serving as a healthy control. Sequenced: memory CD4+ T cells from blood. The CDR3 DNA reads TGCAGTGCTAGAGGGGCCACAGATACGCAGTATTTT. Encoded protein: CSARGATDTQYF.